This T cell receptor beta chain originates from a study of radiation and T cells in renal cell carcinoma. Study-level results: Irradiated tumors held more dominant CDR3 motifs than control tumors.

This clone was seen only a few times. Its specificity is unknown. The treatment was: 15 Gy SBRT to primary tumor, nephrectomy 4 weeks later. This table comes from immunoSEQ multiplex PCR, and its TCRdb copy is limited to in-frame clones, with some not included. The sample contains 15,000 or so clones, roughly 45% of which appear only once. With V trimmed by 4 bases and J by 4 bases, 7 bases remained unmatched. CDR3 length equals 14 residues. Per the germline V gene, CDR1 is SGHDT and CDR2 is YYEEEE. This specimen consisted of tumor tissue, obtained from a patient whose treatment included radiotherapy and nephrectomy. This chain uses TRBV5-6 with TRBJ2-7; TRBD2 aligns across 8 bases. The TCR comes from a woman aged 55-70 years with renal cell carcinoma. Here the CDR3 DNA reads TGTGCCAGCAGCCCGGCCAGCGGGAGTTACGAGCAGTACTTC. Translating it yields CASSPASGSYEQYF.